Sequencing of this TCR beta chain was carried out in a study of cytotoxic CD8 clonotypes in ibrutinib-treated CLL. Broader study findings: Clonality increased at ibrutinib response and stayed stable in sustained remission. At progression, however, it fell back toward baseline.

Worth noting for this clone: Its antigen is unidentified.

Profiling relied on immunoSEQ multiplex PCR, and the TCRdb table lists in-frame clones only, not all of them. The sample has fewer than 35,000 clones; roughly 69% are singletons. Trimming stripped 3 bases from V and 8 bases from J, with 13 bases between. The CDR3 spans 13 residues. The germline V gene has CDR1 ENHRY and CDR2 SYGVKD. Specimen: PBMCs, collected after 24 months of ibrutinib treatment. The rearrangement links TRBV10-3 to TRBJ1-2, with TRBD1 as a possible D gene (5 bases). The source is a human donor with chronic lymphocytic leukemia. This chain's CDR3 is CAISEEQGRGYTF. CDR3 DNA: TGTGCCATCAGTGAAGAGCAGGGTAGAGGCTACACCTTC.